This T cell receptor beta chain was captured in a study of T cell responses to AZD1222 COVID-19 vaccine. Assay: immunoSEQ multiplex PCR; the TCRdb copy retains only in-frame clones and omits some. The sample yields 120,000 or so clones, under 95% seen once. Remarks on this clone: As yet, its antigen is unknown.

The germline V gene has CDR1 KGHSH and CDR2 LQKENI. CDR3 length: 14 residues. V shed 4 bases and J 5 bases; nucleotides not matched to a gene: 3. Points from the study as a whole: Most donors were white British and more were female, and clonal diversity was possibly underestimated.

Specimen: peripheral blood, collected 28 days after the second AZD1222 dose. This receptor was taken from an adult who received the AZD1222 COVID-19 vaccine. The chain employs TRBV18 and TRBJ2-1, with 9 bases identical to TRBD1. The CDR3 sequence is CASSLGQGHNEQFF. CDR3 in DNA: TGTGCCAGCTCACTCGGACAGGGGCACAATGAGCAGTTCTTC.